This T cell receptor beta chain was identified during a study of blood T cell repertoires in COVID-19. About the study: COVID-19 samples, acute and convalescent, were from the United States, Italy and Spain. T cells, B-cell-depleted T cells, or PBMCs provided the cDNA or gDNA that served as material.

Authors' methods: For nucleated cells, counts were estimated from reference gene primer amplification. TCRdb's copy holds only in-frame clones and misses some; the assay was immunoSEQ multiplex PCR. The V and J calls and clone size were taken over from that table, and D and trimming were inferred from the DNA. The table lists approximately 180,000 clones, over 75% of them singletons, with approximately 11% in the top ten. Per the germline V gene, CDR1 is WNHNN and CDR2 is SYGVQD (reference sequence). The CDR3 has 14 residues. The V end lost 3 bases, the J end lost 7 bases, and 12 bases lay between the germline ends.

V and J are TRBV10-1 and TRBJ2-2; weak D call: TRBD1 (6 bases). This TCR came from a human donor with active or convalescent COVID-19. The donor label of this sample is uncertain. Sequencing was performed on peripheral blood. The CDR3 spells CASSEWGQDGELFF. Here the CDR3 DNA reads TGCGCCAGCAGTGAATGGGGGCAAGACGGGGAGCTGTTTTTT.